These 27 T cell receptor beta chains came from one sample sequenced in a study of human thymus T cells. The thymus was resected at corrective cardiac surgery. TCRdb keeps only in-frame clones here, not all; method: immunoSEQ multiplex PCR. Found here are roughly 77,000 clones, 95% of them singletons; the top ten hold around 0.03%. Specimen: thymus tissue. The receptors were sampled from a girl less than two years old with a congenital heart defect but otherwise immunologically healthy.

The CDR3 DNA sequence: TGTGCCTGGATCCCCTTCCGGAGCGGGAGAGAGGACGGGGGGCTTTACAATGAGCAGTTCTTC. It yields the protein CAWIPFRSGREDGGLYNEQFF. The chain uses TRBV30 and TRBJ2-1; TRBD2 agrees at 8 bases. This CDR3 is 21 amino acids long. Germline V gene sequence: CDR1 GTSNPN, CDR2 SVGIG (reference sequence). V shed 4 bases, J shed 4 bases, and the junction held 27 bases outside the gene matches.

The rearrangement links TRBV6-1 to TRBJ2-1, with no clear D. Germline V gene data show CDR1 as MNHNS and CDR2 as SASEGT. The V and J ends lost 3 bases and 7 bases respectively, with 19 bases between them. The CDR3 sequence is 16 residues long. The DNA of the CDR3 is TGTGCCAGCAGTGATAAGGGCAGGATGTCCAGGAATGAGCAGTTCTTC. Protein product: CASSDKGRMSRNEQFF.

V and J are TRBV9 and TRBJ1-2, with D unclear. V was cut by 4 bases and J by 8 bases, with 18 bases left in between. Looked up from germline, CDR1 is SGDLS and CDR2 is YYNGEE. This CDR3 contains 14 residues. The CDR3 DNA reads TGTGCCAGCAGCCCGACAAGTCCCAGTAGAGGCTACACCTTC. Its translation is CASSPTSPSRGYTF. Filled out from reference TRBV9 and TRBJ1-2, the complete variable domain reads DSGVTQTPKHLITATGQRVTLRCSPRSGDLSVYWYQQSLDQGLQFLIQYYNGEERAKGNILERFSAQQFPDLHSELNLSSLELGDSALYFCASSPTSPSRGYTFGSGTRLTVV.

V is TRBV4-2 and J is TRBJ2-1; 11 bases line up with TRBD1. The CDR3 loop spans 20 amino acids. The V gene end was trimmed by 2 bases and the J gene end by 3 bases; junction bases not matched to a gene: 15. CDR1 and CDR2 from the germline V gene are LGHNA and YNFKEQ. The CDR3 region is CASSQPYPGQGVGGYNEQFF. DNA for the CDR3: TGTGCCAGCAGCCAACCATACCCGGGACAGGGGGTCGGTGGCTACAATGAGCAGTTCTTC.

The V and J genes are TRBV30 and TRBJ2-3; maybe TRBD2 (6 bases). Germline assignment: CDR1 GTSNPN and CDR2 SVGIG (reference sequence). Trimming took 0 bases from V and 0 from J, leaving 10 bases between them. The CDR3 loop spans 15 amino acids. The CDR3 here is CAWSVYSGSTDTQYF. The CDR3 coding sequence is TGTGCCTGGAGTGTCTATAGCGGTAGCACAGATACGCAGTATTTT.

V usage is TRBV20-1 and J usage is TRBJ1-4, with D unresolved. Trimming took off 7 bases at V and 7 bases at J, with 7 bases between the two ends. Per the germline V gene, CDR1 is DFQATT and CDR2 is SNEGSKA (reference sequence). CDR3 size: 10 residues. The CDR3 DNA sequence: TGCAGTGGATTGGGTGAAAAACTGTTTTTT. This codes for CSGLGEKLFF.

The chain has TRBV5-5 and TRBJ1-5; unclear D gene. V was cut by 2 bases and J by 0 bases, with 9 bases left in between. CDR1 and CDR2 from the germline V gene are SGHKS and YYEKEE (reference sequence). The CDR3 runs 15 residues. CDR3 residues: CASSFYSNSNQPQHF. The CDR3 coding sequence is TGTGCCAGCAGCTTTTATTCCAATAGCAATCAGCCCCAGCATTTT.

The chain has TRBV21-1 and TRBJ2-1; the tabulated D call, TRBD2, remains unverified against the DNA. TRBV21-1 is classified as a pseudogene. The CDR3 extends over 21 amino acids. CDR3 in amino acids: CASSKGLAGPGVWLSYNEQFF. CDR3 DNA: TGTGCCAGCAGCAAAGGACTAGCGGGCCCCGGAGTCTGGCTCTCCTACAATGAGCAGTTCTTC.

The J gene is TRBJ1-2, the V gene TRBV28; 11 nucleotides line up with TRBD1. CDR3 size: 11 residues. The V gene end was trimmed by 3 bases and the J gene end by 13 bases; junction bases not matched to a gene: 1. CDR1 and CDR2 from the germline V gene are MDHEN and SYDVKM. As DNA, the CDR3 is TGTGCCAGCAGTTTGGACAGGGGGCGCACCTTC. This translates into CASSLDRGRTF.

This rearrangement joins TRBV7-6 to TRBJ1-1; D remains ambiguous. Germline V gene sequence: CDR1 SGHVS, CDR2 FNYEAQ. V lost 5 bases and J 1 base, leaving 11 bases between the germline ends. This CDR3 comprises 14 residues. Here the CDR3 reads CASSPLQWNTEAFF. The CDR3 nucleotides are TGTGCCAGCAGCCCTCTACAATGGAACACTGAAGCTTTCTTT.

This clone appeared a few times. The gene calls are TRBV7-8 and TRBJ1-2; 9 positions match TRBD1. Germline loops: CDR1 SGHVS, CDR2 FQNEAQ. V lost 1 base and J lost 4; bases outside the gene matches: 7. The CDR3 is 16 amino acids. This chain's CDR3 is CASSLVLGTGTYGYTF. CDR3 DNA: TGTGCCAGCAGCTTAGTCCTTGGGACAGGGACCTATGGCTACACCTTC.

The J gene is TRBJ1-2, the V gene TRBV4-2, with 9 bases lining up with TRBD1. J lost 8 bases, V lost 0 bases, and 13 bases had no gene match. This CDR3 has 17 amino acids. Germline CDR1 reads LGHNA; CDR2 reads YNFKEQ. DNA for the CDR3: TGTGCCAGCAGCCAAGAGGCCGGGACAGGGCGAGGCTGGGGCTACACCTTC. It encodes CASSQEAGTGRGWGYTF.

The chain joins TRBV19 to TRBJ2-4; D perhaps matches TRBD2 (5 bases). V dropped 5 bases and J dropped 1 base, with 15 bases sitting between them. The length of the CDR3 is 16 residues. The germline V gene encodes CDR1 LNHDA and CDR2 SQIVND (reference sequence). In DNA, the CDR3 is TGTGCCAGTAGTGTAACTAGTTCCCCTGCCAAAAACATTCAGTACTTC. Protein product: CASSVTSSPAKNIQYF.

V usage is TRBV27 and J usage is TRBJ1-4, with 7 nucleotides matching TRBD1. Germline V gene data show CDR1 as MNHEY and CDR2 as SMNVEV (reference sequence). The CDR3 length is 16 residues. Germline trimming cut 2 bases from V and 7 bases from J; bases unmatched to any gene: 10. The CDR3 region has the DNA TGTGCCAGCAGTTTACGGGAAGACAGGGTGGGTGAAAAACTGTTTTTT. This sequence encodes CASSLREDRVGEKLFF.

The chain employs TRBV5-1 and TRBJ2-7; D call uncertain. V gave up 4 bases and J gave up 0 bases, with 14 bases separating them. Looked up from germline, CDR1 is SGHRS and CDR2 is YFSETQ. This CDR3 has 15 amino acids. The CDR3 DNA reads TGCGCCAGCAGCCCGGAAAGGTATAGCTCCTACGAGCAGTACTTC. This gives the protein CASSPERYSSYEQYF.

The CDR3 sequence is CASSFLGRDSFTGELFF. The DNA of the CDR3 is TGCGCCAGCAGCTTCCTCGGGCGGGACTCCTTCACCGGGGAGCTGTTTTTT. The chain carries TRBV5-1 and TRBJ2-2; a weak D match, TRBD2 (6 bases). From germline, CDR1 is SGHRS and CDR2 YFSETQ. Trimming removed 2 bases at V and 4 bases at J, with 18 bases between. This CDR3 is built from 17 residues.

The chain has TRBV19 and TRBJ1-1; tentatively, D is TRBD1 (6 bases). V was trimmed by 4 bases and J by 1 base, leaving 13 bases between them. The length of the CDR3 is 15 residues. CDR1 is LNHDA, CDR2 SQIVND, per germline (reference sequence). The CDR3 is CASSTPGHTNTEAFF. CDR3 nucleotides: TGTGCCAGTAGTACACCGGGACACACGAACACTGAAGCTTTCTTT.

The chain uses TRBV27 and TRBJ2-1, with D unclear. The CDR3 loop spans 16 amino acids. V was pared by 0 bases and J by 0 bases, with 9 bases between. Germline CDR1 is MNHEY and CDR2 is SMNVEV (reference sequence). The CDR3 DNA sequence: TGTGCCAGCAGTTTATCGACCCGGAGCTCCTACAATGAGCAGTTCTTC. Translated: CASSLSTRSSYNEQFF.

The rearrangement joins TRBV12-2 to TRBJ2-1; the D segment call TRBD2 is taken from the table without a DNA check. TRBV12-2 is labeled a pseudogene. The CDR3 length is 17 residues. The CDR3 bases are TGTGCAAGTCGCCTCTTGTGTTTAGCGGGCTCCTACAATGAGCAGTTCTTC. It codes for CASRLLCLAGSYNEQFF.

The rearrangement joins TRBV6-5 to TRBJ2-5; the match to TRBD2 covers 10 bases. Looked up from germline, CDR1 is MNHEY and CDR2 is SVGAGI. The CDR3 length is 16 residues. V lost 2 bases, J lost 2 bases, and 5 bases stayed unmatched. CDR3 sequence (DNA): TGTGCCAGCAGTTACCGGTGGACTAGCGGACAAGAGACCCAGTACTTC. This codes for CASSYRWTSGQETQYF.

The chain recombines TRBV7-6 with TRBJ2-3; possible D gene TRBD1, 5 bases. From germline, CDR1 is SGHVS and CDR2 FNYEAQ. Trimming stripped 0 bases from V and 4 bases from J, with 11 bases between. The CDR3 extends over 15 amino acids. The CDR3 here is CASSLARERADTQYF. The CDR3 DNA reads as TGTGCCAGCAGCTTAGCCAGGGAAAGGGCAGATACGCAGTATTTT.

The rearrangement links TRBV27 to TRBJ2-7, with D tentatively TRBD1 (5 bases). The CDR3 has 15 residues. The germline V and J ends were trimmed by 3 bases and 2 bases, with 14 bases remaining between them. CDR1 is MNHEY and CDR2 is SMNVEV in the germline V gene (reference sequence). CDR3 nucleotides: TGTGCCAGCAGTTTCACAGGCGAAACAGCCTACGAGCAGTACTTC. Translating gives CASSFTGETAYEQYF.

This chain connects TRBV7-9 to TRBJ1-1; TRBD1 agrees at 9 bases. With V trimmed by 5 bases and J by 0 bases, 13 bases remained unmatched. Germline-derived CDR1 and CDR2 are SEHNR and FQNEAQ (reference sequence). There are 18 residues in the CDR3. CDR3 residues: CASSPNPRQGGLNTEAFF. The CDR3, as DNA: TGTGCCAGCAGCCCTAACCCCCGACAGGGGGGACTGAACACTGAAGCTTTCTTT.

This clone was seen just once. The chain joins TRBV5-8 to TRBJ2-1, with TRBD2 as a possible D gene (6 bases). The length of the CDR3 is 12 residues. V was clipped by 4 bases and J by 12 bases, with 14 bases between them. Germline CDR1 reads SGHTS; CDR2 reads YDEGEE. The CDR3 region has the DNA TGTGCCAGCAGCCCTACTAGCCCCGGGCAGTTCTTC. It encodes CASSPTSPGQFF. The variable domain in full, with the rest retrieved from reference TRBV5-8 and TRBJ2-1, is EAGVTQSPTHLIKTRGQQATLRCSPISGHTSVYWYQQALGLGLQFLLWYDEGEERNRGNFPPRFSGRQFPNYSSELNVNALELEDSALYLCASSPTSPGQFFGPGTRLTVL.

The chain has TRBV7-2 and TRBJ2-3, with D possibly TRBD2 on 5 matching bases. V lost 7 bases and J lost 6, with 17 bases in between. The CDR3 is 14 amino acids. The germline V gene has CDR1 SGHTA and CDR2 FQGNSA. For the CDR3, the DNA is TGTGCCAGCATCCCGGCGGGTGGAAGGGATACGCAGTATTTT. Its translation is CASIPAGGRDTQYF.

The CDR3 region is CASSLRGAGAGYNEQFF. Written as DNA, the CDR3 is TGCGCCAGCAGCTTAAGGGGTGCGGGGGCGGGATATAATGAGCAGTTCTTC. The J gene is TRBJ2-1, the V gene TRBV4-1, with a weak D call TRBD2 (7 bases). The germline gives CDR1 MGHRA, CDR2 YSYEKL. The ends were cut back, 5 bases at V and 7 bases at J, with 24 bases in the middle. CDR3 length: 17 amino acids.

In this sample, this clone turned up once. The J gene is TRBJ1-4, the V gene TRBV25-1, with D possibly TRBD1 on 5 matching bases. This CDR3 has 15 residues. CDR1 and CDR2 from the germline V gene are MGHDK and SYGVNS. V was clipped by 2 bases and J by 3 bases, with 10 bases between them. CDR3 sequence: CASSELRESNEKLFF. The DNA for the CDR3 is TGTGCCAGCAGTGAACTCAGGGAATCTAATGAAAAACTGTTTTTT. Filled out from reference TRBV25-1 and TRBJ1-4, the complete variable domain reads EADIYQTPRYLVIGTGKKITLECSQTMGHDKMYWYQQDPGMELHLIHYSYGVNSTEKGDLSSESTVSRIRTEHFPLTLESARPSHTSQYLCASSELRESNEKLFFGSGTQLSVL.